This is a list of T cell receptor beta chains from one sample in a study of T cell responses to AZD1222 COVID-19 vaccine. Produced via immunoSEQ multiplex PCR; TCRdb's table is partial and in-frame only. The sample yields roughly 150,000 clones, about 91% seen once. The sample here was peripheral blood, taken 28 days after the second AZD1222 dose. These receptors originate from an adult who received the AZD1222 COVID-19 vaccine. CDR3s include the opening cysteine and the closing phenylalanine or tryptophan. D genes are given only for firm matches.

-	TRBV19	TRBJ2-7	TGTGCCAGTAGTCCACGGACAGCCCAATCCCCCTACGAGCAGTACTTC	CASSPRTAQSPYEQYF
-	TRBV24-1	TRBJ2-1	TGTGCCACCAGTGGACAGGTGGGCAATGAGCAGTTCTTC	CATSGQVGNEQFF
-	TRBV28	TRBJ1-5	TGTGCCAGCAAAGCACTCGATCAGCCCCAGCATTTT	CASKALDQPQHF
TRBD2	TRBV7-2	TRBJ2-7	TGTGCCAGCAGCTTAACGCGGGAGAAGGTCTACGAGCAGTACTTC	CASSLTREKVYEQYF
TRBD1	TRBV24-1	TRBJ2-7	TGTGCCACCAGTGATCCCATGCGGACAGGTGGACAGTACTTC	CATSDPMRTGGQYF
-	TRBV2	TRBJ1-3	TGTGCCAGCGGGGGCGTAGGAGCCGGAAACACCATATATTTT	CASGGVGAGNTIYF
-	TRBV3-1/TRBV3-2	TRBJ1-2	TGTGCCAGCAGCCAAGCTCCCAATAACTATGGCTACACCTTC	CASSQAPNNYGYTF
-	TRBV20-1	TRBJ1-1	TGCAGTGCTAGTAAGAACACTGAAGCTTTCTTT	CSASKNTEAFF
-	TRBV10-1	TRBJ1-1	TGCGCCAGCAGTGAGTCGACAGGCCCTGGCACTGAAGCTTTCTTT	CASSESTGPGTEAFF
-	TRBV18	TRBJ2-1	TGTGCCAGCTCACCTTTCAGGGGTGACAATGAGCAGTTCTTC	CASSPFRGDNEQFF
TRBD1	TRBV7-9	TRBJ1-1	TGTGCCAGCAGCCGGGAGCAGGGGGCGCAAGACACTGAAGCTTTCTTT	CASSREQGAQDTEAFF
TRBD1	TRBV28	TRBJ1-1	TGTGCCAGCAGTTTGCAGGGGGCCACTGAAGCTTTCTTT	CASSLQGATEAFF
TRBD2	TRBV29-1	TRBJ2-1	TGCAGCGTTGAAGTGGGACTAGCGGGGTATTTGGATGAGCAGTTCTTC	CSVEVGLAGYLDEQFF